The text below deals with one TCR beta chain. What it binds is unknown. Using MiXCR, TCRdb reanalyzed the PCR reads. The repertoire holds more than 10,000 clones, with approximately 30% as singletons. Thyroid surgery took place with no prior treatment in any patient. Germline V gene lookup returns CDR1 SGHRS and CDR2 YFSETQ. The V gene end was trimmed by 6 bases and the J gene end by 4 bases; junction bases not matched to a gene: 9. This CDR3 is 14 amino acids long. This specimen comes from a study of metastatic and nonmetastatic thyroid tumors. General study points: For both blood and tumor, malignant thyroid tumors reportedly showed significantly higher TCR beta diversity than benign nodules did.

The origin of this receptor is a male donor with papillary thyroid cancer or a benign thyroid nodule (not recorded which). Some clones in this sample may be carry-over from other donors' samples. J is TRBJ1-2 and V is TRBV5-1, with 7 bases matching TRBD1. Sequences were obtained from tumor tissue. As DNA, the CDR3 is TGCGCCAGCACCCCAGGGGGGGGCAGCTATGGCTACACCTTC. It encodes CASTPGGGSYGYTF.